Listed here are 23 T cell receptor beta chains from one sample, sequenced in a study of cytomegalovirus exposure and HLA in healthy donors. Repertoires were generated with immunoSEQ multiplex PCR, while TCRdb's copy carries only in-frame clones and drops some. The table includes about 92,000 clones, roughly 92% detected once. The sequenced material came from PBMCs. These receptors were obtained from a woman between 25 and 40 years old in good health and CMV-seropositive.

V usage is TRBV5-6 and J usage is TRBJ2-5; D is possibly TRBD2 (7 bases). CDR1 is SGHDT and CDR2 is YYEEEE in the germline V gene. The V end was cut by 2 bases, the J end by 4 bases, with 18 bases between. The CDR3 runs to 16 residues. Here the CDR3 reads CASSFRAGQKGETQYF. In DNA form, the CDR3 reads TGTGCCAGCAGCTTTCGAGCGGGACAAAAGGGAGAGACCCAGTACTTC.

The CDR3 sequence is CASSDRASNTEAFF. The CDR3 bases are TGTGCCAGCAGCGACAGGGCCTCGAACACTGAAGCTTTCTTT. The chain combines TRBV5-5 with TRBJ1-1; 7 nucleotides agree with TRBD1. The CDR3 runs 14 residues. Germline V gene lookup returns CDR1 SGHKS and CDR2 YYEKEE (reference sequence). The ends lost 4 bases at V and 1 base at J; junction bases unmatched: 4.

V and J are TRBV19 and TRBJ1-5; D is uncertain. Germline loops: CDR1 LNHDA, CDR2 SQIVND (reference sequence). V lost 0 bases and J lost 6, with 12 bases in between. The CDR3 has 15 residues. In DNA, the CDR3 is TGTGCCAGTAGTATAGATCCCAGGTTGTCTCAGCCCCAGCATTTT. It encodes CASSIDPRLSQPQHF. Filled out from reference TRBV19 and TRBJ1-5, the complete variable domain reads DGGITQSPKYLFRKEGQNVTLSCEQNLNHDAMYWYRQDPGQGLRLIYYSQIVNDFQKGDIAEGYSVSREKKESFPLTVTSAQKNPTAFYLCASSIDPRLSQPQHFGDGTRLSIL.

The V gene is TRBV5-1, the J gene TRBJ2-1; 11 bases are a match to TRBD2. The CDR3 contains 14 residues. J gave up 10 bases and V 1 base, and 4 bases lay outside the gene matches. CDR1 and CDR2 (germline): SGHRS, YFSETQ. CDR3 protein: CASSLTSGSVEQFF. The DNA for the CDR3 is TGCGCCAGCAGCTTGACTAGCGGGAGTGTCGAGCAGTTCTTC.

The rearrangement links TRBV5-6 to TRBJ1-2; no clear D. Germline CDR1 SGHDT, CDR2 YYEEEE. Trimming took off 4 bases at V and 4 bases at J, with 17 bases between the two ends. The CDR3 covers 15 residues. CDR3 sequence: CASSPKQIGSYGYTF. The CDR3 DNA reads TGTGCCAGCAGCCCGAAACAGATAGGGAGCTATGGCTACACCTTC.

This sequence joins TRBV28 and TRBJ2-5, with 10 nucleotides matching TRBD1. The V gene end was trimmed by 6 bases and the J gene end by 4 bases; junction bases not matched to a gene: 8. The CDR3 contains 15 residues. Germline values: CDR1 MDHEN, CDR2 SYDVKM. CDR3 amino acids: CASSQPGQGTETQYF. CDR3 nucleotides: TGTGCCAGCAGCCAACCGGGACAGGGGACAGAGACCCAGTACTTC.

The rearrangement joins TRBV7-9 to TRBJ1-1, with TRBD1 matching 10 bases. This CDR3 region has 14 residues. Per germline, CDR1 SEHNR and CDR2 FQNEAQ (reference sequence). J gave up 3 bases and V 5 bases, and 3 bases lay outside the gene matches. CDR3 residues: CASSRGTGDTEAFF. CDR3 DNA sequence: TGTGCCAGCAGCCGGGGGACAGGGGACACTGAAGCTTTCTTT.

The chain joins TRBV4-3 to TRBJ1-1, with 7 nucleotides matching TRBD1. The CDR3 spans 15 residues. The V gene's germline CDR1 is LGHNA and CDR2 YSLEER. V gave up 4 bases and J gave up 0 bases; unmatched junction bases: 5. The CDR3: CASSPMTGMNTEAFF. CDR3 coding DNA: TGCGCCAGCAGCCCAATGACAGGGATGAACACTGAAGCTTTCTTT.

The chain is built from TRBV29-1 and TRBJ2-1, with 7 positions matching TRBD1. Germline loops: CDR1 SQVTM, CDR2 ANQGSEA. The V and J ends lost 1 base and 8 bases, in that order; junction bases with no gene match: 2. The CDR3 contains 12 residues. The CDR3 loop reads CSVEVGGDEQFF. CDR3 nucleotides: TGCAGCGTTGAAGTAGGGGGCGATGAGCAGTTCTTC.

This clone was observed once. The rearrangement links TRBV6-6 to TRBJ1-3; unclear D gene. The CDR3 covers 11 residues. Germline loops: CDR1 MNHNY, CDR2 SVGAGI (reference sequence). The V end lost 6 bases, the J end lost 10 bases, and 10 bases lay between the germline ends. CDR3 in DNA: TGTGCCAGCAGCCCCCTCGAGACCATATATTTT. This encodes CASSPLETIYF.

The rearrangement joins TRBV10-2 to TRBJ1-1; 7 bases are a match to TRBD1. The germline V gene encodes CDR1 WSHSY and CDR2 SAAADI. CDR3 length equals 16 residues. V lost 0 bases, J lost 0 bases, and 4 bases stayed unmatched. CDR3 nucleotide sequence: TGCGCCAGCAGTGAGTCAGACAGGGCCATGAACACTGAAGCTTTCTTT. This sequence encodes CASSESDRAMNTEAFF.

The DNA for the CDR3 is TGTGCCAGCAGCTTGGACAGGGGAGCAGATACGCAGTATTTT. Translated, it gives CASSLDRGADTQYF. This chain joins TRBV7-8 and TRBJ2-3; 9 nucleotides match TRBD1. The germline gives CDR1 SGHVS, CDR2 FQNEAQ. This CDR3 has 14 residues. V lost 3 bases, J lost 4 bases, and 2 bases stayed unmatched.

This CDR3 is CASRGQGWSEKLFF. CDR3 nucleotide sequence: TGTGCCAGCAGGGGACAGGGCTGGAGTGAAAAACTGTTTTTT. The chain links TRBV6-5 to TRBJ1-4; 9 positions match TRBD1. CDR1 MNHEY and CDR2 SVGAGI come from the germline V gene. The CDR3 runs 14 residues. Trimming removed 6 bases from V and 7 bases from J; junction bases left unmatched: 6.

The V gene is TRBV7-2, the J gene TRBJ2-7; TRBD1 aligns across 10 bases. Germline-derived CDR1 and CDR2 are SGHTA and FQGNSA. This CDR3 has 14 residues. The V and J ends lost 5 bases and 2 bases, in that order; junction bases with no gene match: 3. The CDR3 nucleotides read TGTGCCAGCAGCCAGACAGGGGGCGCCTACGAGCAGTACTTC. This encodes CASSQTGGAYEQYF.

This clone was seen once. The gene calls are TRBV28 and TRBJ1-5, with 7 positions matching TRBD1. The V and J ends lost 6 bases and 1 base, in that order; junction bases with no gene match: 15. The CDR3 loop spans 18 amino acids. In germline, CDR1 is MDHEN, CDR2 SYDVKM. CDR3 nucleotides: TGTGCCAGCAGAAAAAGGGACAGAAGACCTAGAAGCAATCAGCCCCAGCATTTT. Residues: CASRKRDRRPRSNQPQHF.

This chain links TRBV4-3 with TRBJ1-3; 8 bases are shared with TRBD1. The CDR3 extends over 18 amino acids. Looked up from germline, CDR1 is LGHNA and CDR2 is YSLEER. After removal of 0 bases from V and 4 bases from J, the junction contained 11 bases not matched to a gene. The CDR3 coding sequence is TGCGCCAGCAGCCAAGATAAAGGCGGACAGGGTTCGGGAAACACCATATATTTT. Translation: CASSQDKGGQGSGNTIYF.

The rearrangement uses TRBV19 and TRBJ2-1; TRBD1 aligns across 9 bases. Losses at the gene ends were 8 bases for V and 4 bases for J; bases not matched to a gene: 6. The germline CDR1 and CDR2 sequences are LNHDA and SQIVND (reference sequence). The CDR3 runs to 14 residues. The CDR3 loop is CASRRDRAYNEQFF. In DNA, the CDR3 is TGTGCCAGTCGTCGGGACAGGGCTTACAATGAGCAGTTCTTC.

The V and J genes are TRBV5-1 and TRBJ2-3, with D tentatively TRBD2 (6 bases). Trimming removed 0 bases at V and 0 bases at J, with 8 bases between. Germline V lookup: CDR1 SGHRS, CDR2 YFSETQ. The CDR3 extends over 15 amino acids. The chain's CDR3 is CASSLVGTSTDTQYF. Here the CDR3 DNA reads TGCGCCAGCAGCTTGGTGGGGACTAGCACAGATACGCAGTATTTT.

The V and J genes are TRBV14 and TRBJ2-2; tentatively, D is TRBD1 (6 bases). Per the germline V gene, CDR1 is SGHDN and CDR2 is FVKESK. The CDR3 is 17 residues long. V lost 3 bases and J lost 4, with 18 bases in between. In DNA, the CDR3 is TGTGCCAGCAGCCAGAGGGGGACGCTGCTTGGCACCGGGGAGCTGTTTTTT. Translating it yields CASSQRGTLLGTGELFF.

The chain couples TRBV7-2 to TRBJ2-2; D may be TRBD1 (5 bases). The CDR3 is 14 amino acids. Trimming stripped 6 bases from V and 3 bases from J, with 11 bases between. Per the germline V gene, CDR1 is SGHTA and CDR2 is FQGNSA. In DNA form, the CDR3 reads TGTGCCAGCAGGACCCAGGGTGACACCGGGGAGCTGTTTTTT. This sequence encodes CASRTQGDTGELFF.

This clone appeared a few times. This chain connects TRBV29-1 to TRBJ1-1, with a tentative D call TRBD1 (5 bases). Germline V gene sequence: CDR1 SQVTM, CDR2 ANQGSEA. The V end lost 1 base, the J end lost 11 bases, and 11 bases lay between the germline ends. The CDR3 runs 11 residues. CDR3 sequence reads: CSVEVGPGAFF. For the CDR3, the DNA is TGCAGCGTTGAAGTGGGCCCAGGGGCTTTCTTT.

The chain combines TRBV7-8 with TRBJ1-5; 7 bases agree with TRBD1. V lost 5 bases and J lost 3; bases outside the gene matches: 7. The length of the CDR3 is 15 residues. Germline assignment: CDR1 SGHVS and CDR2 FQNEAQ. The CDR3 nucleotides are TGTGCCAGCAGCCTCGGGACAGCTTACAATCAGCCCCAGCATTTT. Translation gives CASSLGTAYNQPQHF.

In this sample, this clone turned up once. This chain uses TRBV27 with TRBJ2-3, with 7 bases identical to TRBD1. This CDR3 spans 15 amino acids. Germline V gene data show CDR1 as MNHEY and CDR2 as SMNVEV (reference sequence). With V trimmed by 6 bases and J by 5 bases, 11 bases remained unmatched. The CDR3 protein is CASRTDRPEGDTQYF. Written as DNA, the CDR3 is TGTGCCAGCAGAACGGACAGGCCTGAGGGAGATACGCAGTATTTT.